This TCR beta chain comes out of a study of blood T cell repertoires in COVID-19. Assay: immunoSEQ multiplex PCR; the TCRdb copy retains only in-frame clones and omits some. Of about 190,000 clones in the sample, around nine tenths were seen once. CDR1 is WSHSY and CDR2 is SAAADI in the germline V gene. This CDR3 is 13 amino acids long. V lost 3 bases to trimming and J lost 0 bases, with 5 bases between them. J is TRBJ1-2 and V is TRBV10-2; D is unclear. This TCR was sampled from a man aged 25 to 40 with acute or convalescent COVID-19. Source material: peripheral blood. The CDR3 reads CASSEPANYGYTF. The CDR3 DNA is TGCGCCAGCAGTGAACCGGCTAACTATGGCTACACCTTC.